The T cell receptor beta chain described here comes from a study of T-cell reconstitution after alpha-beta-depleted transplantation in children. The authors prepared the TCRbeta library with unique molecular identifiers. TCRdb fed the PCR reads into MiXCR, producing one record per CDR3 protein. The sample consists of about 610,000 distinct CDR3 sequences, roughly a tenth of them appearing once. This clonotype was counted ten times or more. Sequencing used PBMCs from the stem cell graft donor, obtained from the stem cell graft. The TCR was taken from a human donor who donated a stem cell graft to a child with acute myeloid leukemia.

The CDR3: CSARDLAGTSAINTGELFF. CDR3 nucleotides: TGCAGTGCTAGAGATCTCGCCGGGACTAGCGCGATAAACACCGGGGAGCTGTTTTTT. The rearrangement links TRBV20-1 to TRBJ2-2, with 10 bases matching TRBD2. V was clipped by 0 bases and J by 2 bases; unmatched bases: 12. The V gene's germline CDR1 is DFQATT and CDR2 SNEGSKA (reference sequence). CDR3 length: 19 amino acids.